This T cell receptor beta chain was identified during a study of shared clonotypes between healthy human individuals. The table came from immunoSEQ multiplex PCR; TCRdb's copy has only in-frame clones and leaves some out. The sample includes approximately 1.1 million clones, more than 75% of them seen just once. The germline CDR1 and CDR2 sequences are LGHNA and YSLEER. The V gene lost 2 bases and the J gene lost 2 bases, with 14 bases spanning the gap. The length of the CDR3 is 16 residues. Sequenced: memory CD4+ T cells from PBMCs. Sample subset: CD45RA-negative fraction. This chain uses TRBV4-3 with TRBJ2-3; tentative D call: TRBD2 (5 bases). This TCR came from a young man in good health. Some clones in this sample may be carry-over from other donors' samples. CDR3 nucleotides: TGCGCCAGCAGCCAAAGCCCAAGCGGCTACACAGATACGCAGTATTTT. This sequence encodes CASSQSPSGYTDTQYF.